This T cell receptor beta chain was identified during a study of cytomegalovirus exposure and HLA in healthy donors. Looking at the study overall: In a previous analysis, approximately 110 million unique TCR beta sequences were found from some 180 million T cells. Of approximately 400 genotyped donors, 70% to 85% clustered with self-reported Caucasian donors.

Study outcomes and limitations: Rarity held for most TCR sequences, but there were some public TCRs that occurred in many donors. Later analysis demonstrated an association between a missense DCLRE1C variant and TCR beta V- and J-gene trimming.

The PCR used 60 Vbeta and 13 Jbeta primers. The protocol was immunoSEQ multiplex PCR, while the TCRdb copy is restricted to in-frame clones and leaves out a portion. The sample consists of a few hundred thousand clones, around 83% of them appearing once. The germline V and J ends were trimmed by 0 bases and 10 bases, with 7 bases remaining between them. The CDR3 is 13 residues long. Germline V gene lookup returns CDR1 SGHVS and CDR2 FNYEAQ. With respect to this clone: Its antigen is unidentified.

This chain links TRBV7-6 with TRBJ1-6; D not certain. The source of this sequence is a girl aged 5-17 years in good health and CMV-seronegative. The source material was PBMCs. CDR3 DNA: TGTGCCAGCAGCTTAGCGGAACAGTCACCCCTCCACTTT. This translates into CASSLAEQSPLHF.